This TCR beta chain was identified in a study of vaccination effects on CD4 cells after COVID-19 (dated 2022 in TCRdb). Concerning the study at large: Two doses of either the BNT162b2 or the mRNA-1273 mRNA SARS-CoV-2 vaccine were administered to participants. Pre-vaccine samples from a couple of convalescent patients were drawn 16 days and one week before the first dose, 142 and 148 days after COVID-19 diagnosis. SARS-CoV-2 spike-specific CD4+ TCR repertoires from before and after mRNA vaccination were compared in COVID-19 convalescent patients and in infection-naive vaccine recipients. The full study included around ten COVID-19 convalescent patients and several SARS-CoV-2-naive healthy vaccine recipients. Cultures from other donors in the study were sequenced using the Oncomine TCR Beta short-read assay on an Illumina iSeq 100. General findings and caveats noted by the study authors: The study was limited by a small number of convalescent patients, and early post-infection timepoints were lacking. In convalescent patients, the post-vaccine spike-reactive repertoire consisted mainly of new vaccine-induced clones, largely distinct from infection-induced clones. At late post-vaccination timepoints, both infection-induced and vaccine-induced clones showed marked clonal contraction, consistent with waning T cell responses.

In the ViraFEST assay, PBMC were stimulated with viral peptide pools, and antigen-specific CD4+ T cell clonotypes were then identified by expansion using TCR sequencing. After less than 13 days of culture, CD4+ T cells were isolated with the EasySep CD4+ T cell isolation kit. PCR-confirmed SARS-CoV-2 infection had occurred in convalescent patients between March and December 2020, before the Alpha, Beta and Delta variants emerged in the United States. Some 2.2 million PBMC per well were cultured in IMDM with approximately 5% human AB serum, 10 IU/ml IL-2 and gentamicin, plus 10 ug/ml peptides. An HIV-1 Nef peptide pool was used as the negative control culture condition. Half of the culture medium was replaced with fresh IL-2-containing medium on days 3 and 7. Unless noted otherwise, every peptide stimulation condition was grown in triplicate wells. PBMC were separated from whole blood using Ficoll-Paque Plus gradient centrifugation and were then either cryopreserved at -140C or used fresh. Genomic DNA was extracted from cultured CD4+ T cells with the QIAamp micro DNA kit.

Including cysteine and phenylalanine, the CDR3 has 13 amino acids. The sequence is cut down to CDR3 DNA, 39 bases in frame from base 1. Based on the germline V gene, the CDR1 and CDR2 sequences are SNHLY and FYNNEI. V is pared back by 0 bases and J by 4 bases, with 4 bases lying between the germline termini. The receptor library was made with the immunoSEQ multiplex PCR assay. DNA from the CD4+ T cells that had been cultured and isolated underwent TCR beta CDR3 sequencing. As for how the authors treated the data: The analysis removed non-productive TCR sequences, trimmed reads to the CDR3 region, and retained only CDR3s that were 7 or more amino acids long. The MANAFEST web app was used to pick out antigen-specific clonotypes by comparing their expansion in peptide wells with that in reference cultures. For clones to be considered positive, expansion at FDR<0.05 versus reference and all other wells, an odds ratio above 5, and a frequency above 0.1% in two replicate wells were required. A clonotype was called cross-reactive if it was significantly expanded both in SARS-CoV-2 spike wells and in at least one common cold coronavirus spike condition. CDR3 similarity was assessed by Levenshtein distance using the stringdist R package, and unrooted trees were constructed with ape in R 3.6.1. TCRdb holds this immuneACCESS table with in-frame rearrangements only. Some clones are missing; in checked studies, unresolved V genes explain under half, and the rest has no known cause. V and J calls and clone size follow that table, whereas D and trimming were derived from the DNA. The table for this sample lists more than 45,000 clones; 76% of them were counted only once. The leading ten clones occupy 5.5% of the sample.

For this clone: There is no known antigen for this receptor. One base away there is no much larger clone; base qualities are not given.

Specimen: CD4+ T cells from PBMCs cultured with HIV peptides, collected before COVID-19 vaccination. The sample's cell subset or site label, decoded: HIV-1 Nef peptide pool negative control/reference culture. The sequence was collected from a human donor who had a prior SARS-CoV-2 infection. The V and J segments used are TRBV2 and TRBJ1-3; the D gene remains uncertain. The bases are TGTGCCAGCAGTGAAGCTTCGGGAAACACCATATATTTT. Its amino acids are CASSEASGNTIYF. Where the CDR3 stops, the reference TRBV2 and TRBJ1-3 genes take over; the full variable domain is EPEVTQTPSHQVTQMGQEVILRCVPISNHLYFYWYRQILGQKVEFLVSFYNNEISEKSEIFDDQFSVERPDGSNFTLKIRSTKLEDSAMYFCASSEASGNTIYFGEGSWLTVV.